The 28 T cell receptor beta chains reported below all come from one sample, sequenced in a study of regulatory T cells in long-lasting Graves disease. The TCR beta library used iRepertoire HTBI primers with Arm-PCR amplification of CDR3. TCRdb analysed the multiplex PCR reads with MiXCR anew, one entry per CDR3 protein. The data show approximately 540,000 distinct CDR3 sequences, 12% seen once. As to time point: newly diagnosed GD, antithyroid drugs for less than 3 months. PBMCs were the source of the RNA used for TCR sequencing. These data were also filed under a second study, of T cells in Graves' hyperthyroidism and ophthalmopathy.

This specimen consisted of peripheral blood mononuclear cells (PBMCs), obtained at new diagnosis, from a patient treated with antithyroid drugs. The origin of the receptors is a woman aged 25 to 39 with Graves disease.

This clonotype was recorded at least ten times. The rearrangement links TRBV3-1 to TRBJ2-7, with D perhaps TRBD1 or TRBD2 (5 bases each). Germline V gene sequence: CDR1 LGHDT, CDR2 YNNKEL (reference sequence). The CDR3 spans 14 residues. V gave up 3 bases and J gave up 2 bases, with 11 bases separating them. CDR3 residues: CASSHGTEPYEQYF. DNA for the CDR3: TGTGCCAGCAGCCACGGGACGGAACCCTACGAGCAGTACTTC.

V and J are TRBV7-9 and TRBJ1-1; D is unclear. With 3 bases removed from V and 8 bases from J, the gap between germline ends came to 22 bases. The CDR3 contains 16 residues. The germline gives CDR1 SEHNR, CDR2 FQNEAQ (reference sequence). Here the CDR3 reads CASSLVTWSVAKEAFF. The CDR3 DNA reads TGTGCCAGCAGCTTGGTCACATGGTCGGTCGCGAAAGAAGCTTTCTTT.

The rearrangement uses TRBV4-1 and TRBJ1-1; D not resolved. The V end was cut by 3 bases, the J end by 4 bases, with 12 bases between. This CDR3 is built from 14 residues. Germline V gives CDR1 MGHRA, CDR2 YSYEKL. The CDR3 sequence is CASSHPTKGTEAFF. The CDR3 DNA reads TGCGCCAGCAGCCACCCAACTAAGGGCACTGAAGCTTTCTTT.

This clonotype was observed at least ten times. The rearrangement uses TRBV2 and TRBJ1-6; 10 bases match TRBD1. The germline gives CDR1 SNHLY, CDR2 FYNNEI. The junction had 11 bases not matched to a gene; V was cut back by 5 bases and J by 7 bases. This CDR3 is built from 17 residues. CDR3 protein: CASSPQTGGPLNSPLHF. CDR3 nucleotides: TGTGCCAGCAGTCCCCAGACAGGGGGCCCCCTAAATTCACCCCTCCACTTT.

The table lists this clonotype with many counts. The chain combines TRBV19 with TRBJ1-4, with 12 bases fitting TRBD1. The CDR3 covers 16 residues. Germline CDR1 reads LNHDA; CDR2 reads SQIVND (reference sequence). The V and J ends lost 6 bases and 7 bases, in that order; junction bases with no gene match: 9. The CDR3 here is CASRPGQGAKGEKLFF. The CDR3 bases are TGTGCCAGTAGGCCGGGACAGGGGGCGAAAGGTGAAAAACTGTTTTTT.

Note on this clonotype: A much larger clone differs by one base, so this may be a read error. V and J are TRBV10-3 and TRBJ2-5; D is perhaps TRBD2 (6 bases). This CDR3 comprises 15 residues. Germline CDR1 and CDR2: ENHRY and SYGVKD. The CDR3 sequence: CAISESRTGGETRYF. In nucleotides, the CDR3 is TGTGCCATCAGTGAGTCGAGGACCGGGGGAGAGACCCGGTACTTC.

This clonotype was recorded many times. V is TRBV30 and J is TRBJ2-1, with a tentative D call TRBD2 (5 bases). Between the trimmed V and J ends, which lost 1 base and 10 bases, there was a span of 11 bases. The CDR3 runs 12 residues. The germline CDR1 and CDR2 sequences are GTSNPN and SVGIG (reference sequence). CDR3 sequence reads: CAWSGLGDEQFF. CDR3 nucleotide sequence: TGTGCCTGGAGTGGTCTGGGAGACGAGCAGTTCTTC.

This clonotype was found a few times. Lacking the conserved final phenylalanine or tryptophan, this CDR3 likely reflects a read error. V and J are TRBV24-1 and TRBJ2-3, with D perhaps matching TRBD2 (6 bases). V lost 7 bases, J lost 7 bases, and 14 bases lay in between. From germline, CDR1 is KGHDR and CDR2 SFDVKD. There are 13 residues in the CDR3. CDR3 nucleotides: TGTGCCACCAGAGAACCGGGAGATCATACGCAGTATCTT. It yields the protein CATREPGDHTQYL.

This clonotype has at least ten counts. This chain uses TRBV27 with TRBJ1-2; a weak D match, TRBD1 (6 bases). Germline V gene lookup returns CDR1 MNHEY and CDR2 SMNVEV (reference sequence). The CDR3 is 15 amino acids. Trimming removed 6 bases from V and 6 bases from J, with 20 bases in between. The CDR3: CASSPLPNRDHGYTF. Here the CDR3 DNA reads TGTGCCAGCAGCCCTCTTCCAAACAGGGACCATGGCTACACCTTC.

This chain uses TRBV5-1 with TRBJ2-3; 8 bases match TRBD2. The ends lost 4 bases at V and 8 bases at J; junction bases unmatched: 12. The V gene's germline CDR1 is SGHRS and CDR2 YFSETQ. The CDR3 loop spans 15 amino acids. The CDR3 bases are TGCGCCAGCAGCCAAAGCGGGAGCGGGAGTGCTACGCAGTATTTT. As protein: CASSQSGSGSATQYF.

This clonotype was observed many times. The rearrangement links TRBV19 to TRBJ2-3; a weak D match, TRBD1 (5 bases). This CDR3 contains 16 residues. Deletions cut 3 bases from V and 3 bases from J, with 16 bases between. Germline CDR1 and CDR2: LNHDA and SQIVND (reference sequence). CDR3 bases: TGTGCCAGTAGTATGCCAGGCAGGGTAAAAACAGATACGCAGTATTTT. Translation gives CASSMPGRVKTDTQYF. Looking up the rest from reference TRBV19 and TRBJ2-3 gives the full variable domain: DGGITQSPKYLFRKEGQNVTLSCEQNLNHDAMYWYRQDPGQGLRLIYYSQIVNDFQKGDIAEGYSVSREKKESFPLTVTSAQKNPTAFYLCASSMPGRVKTDTQYFGPGTRLTVL.

This clonotype was counted ten times or more. The chain is built from TRBV3-1 and TRBJ2-1; 11 bases are a match to TRBD2. The CDR3 spans 17 residues. J was trimmed by 2 bases and V by 1 base; bases with no gene match: 4. The germline V gene encodes CDR1 LGHDT and CDR2 YNNKEL (reference sequence). The CDR3 region is CASSQGLAGPPYNEQFF. In DNA form, the CDR3 reads TGTGCCAGCAGCCAAGGACTAGCGGGACCGCCCTACAATGAGCAGTTCTTC.

The V and J genes are TRBV5-5 and TRBJ2-7, with TRBD2 matching 9 bases. Trimming removed 4 bases from V and 7 bases from J; junction bases left unmatched: 18. Per germline, CDR1 SGHKS and CDR2 YYEKEE (reference sequence). The CDR3 has 17 residues. Here the CDR3 DNA reads TGTGCCAGCAGCCAAGATCACCCTAGCGGGGCCGTGGAAGAGCAGTACTTC. Translation: CASSQDHPSGAVEEQYF.

This clonotype was recorded many times. The chain is built from TRBV6-1 and TRBJ2-3, with no clear D. Germline V lookup: CDR1 MNHNS, CDR2 SASEGT. Trimming removed 3 bases from V and 6 bases from J, with 10 bases in between. This CDR3 has 13 amino acids. The CDR3 coding sequence is TGTGCCAGCAGTGAGTGGGGATTGGATACGCAGTATTTT. This encodes CASSEWGLDTQYF.

This clonotype showed up many times. The chain recombines TRBV27 with TRBJ1-6; the D is unclear. This CDR3 contains 15 residues. Germline-derived CDR1 and CDR2 are MNHEY and SMNVEV (reference sequence). V was pared by 7 bases and J by 8 bases, with 18 bases between. CDR3 nucleotides: TGTGCCAGCAAACTAGGACGGTGGCGGGATTCACCCCTCCACTTT. This gives the protein CASKLGRWRDSPLHF.

The J gene is TRBJ2-5, the V gene TRBV7-9, with 7 bases aligning to TRBD2. This CDR3 is built from 13 residues. Germline lookup yields CDR1 SEHNR and CDR2 FQNEAQ (reference sequence). Losses at the gene ends were 4 bases for V and 6 bases for J; bases not matched to a gene: 5. The CDR3 sequence is CASSSRAGQTQYF. The CDR3 DNA follows: TGTGCCAGCAGCTCTCGAGCGGGACAGACCCAGTACTTC.

This chain uses TRBV19 with TRBJ2-1; tentatively, D is TRBD1 (6 bases). The CDR3 is 15 residues long. Germline V lookup: CDR1 LNHDA, CDR2 SQIVND (reference sequence). Trimming took 4 bases from V and 2 from J, leaving 12 bases between them. CDR3 in amino acids: CASSKLGGTYNEQFF. As DNA, the CDR3 is TGTGCCAGTAGTAAATTAGGGGGAACCTACAATGAGCAGTTCTTC.

There are many counts of this clonotype. The chain combines TRBV18 with TRBJ2-1; unclear D gene. Germline V CDR1 and CDR2: KGHSH, LQKENI. V lost 6 bases and J 12 bases, leaving 27 bases between the germline ends. The CDR3 loop spans 16 amino acids. In DNA form, the CDR3 reads TGTGCCAGCTCGCCCACCGGATTTAGGGCCGGCGTTGGGCAGTTCTTC. As protein: CASSPTGFRAGVGQFF.

This clonotype has ten or more counts. The chain links TRBV7-9 to TRBJ2-7; D is unclear. The germline V gene has CDR1 SEHNR and CDR2 FQNEAQ (reference sequence). Trimming shortened V by 3 bases and J by 4 bases, and 19 bases separated the two germline ends. The CDR3 is made up of 16 amino acids. CDR3 residues: CASSFDEELAVYEQYF. The CDR3 coding sequence is TGTGCCAGCAGCTTCGACGAAGAGTTGGCAGTATACGAGCAGTACTTC. The full variable domain, rest sourced from reference TRBV7-9 and TRBJ2-7, is DTGVSQNPRHKITKRGQNVTFRCDPISEHNRLYWYRQTLGQGPEFLTYFQNEAQLEKSRLLSDRFSAERPKGSFSTLEIQRTEQGDSAMYLCASSFDEELAVYEQYFGPGTRLTVT.

In this sample, this clonotype turned up a few times. The V call is TRBV18, the J call TRBJ2-2; weak D call: TRBD1 (6 bases). Trimming removed 3 bases at V and 5 bases at J, with 13 bases between. Germline V gives CDR1 KGHSH, CDR2 LQKENI. The CDR3 is made up of 15 amino acids. CDR3 loop: CASSPLQGWTGELFF. The CDR3 coding sequence is TGTGCCAGCTCACCGCTGCAGGGGTGGACCGGGGAGCTGTTTTTT.

On this clonotype itself: A much bigger clone sits one base away, suggesting this may be a read error. The chain is built from TRBV7-2 and TRBJ2-7, with D perhaps matching TRBD2 (5 bases). V lost 2 bases, J lost 9 bases, and 8 bases lay in between. The CDR3 sequence is 11 residues long. Germline loops: CDR1 SGHTA, CDR2 FQGNSA. As DNA, the CDR3 is TGTGCCAGCAGCTTATTGAGCGGGCAGTACTTC. Translating it yields CASSLLSGQYF.

This clonotype was detected many times. J is TRBJ1-2 and V is TRBV11-2; 12 bases fit TRBD1. There are 17 residues in the CDR3. Germline V CDR1 and CDR2: SGHAT, FQNNGV. Trimming cost V 4 bases and J 2 bases; bases outside gene matches: 8. The CDR3 sequence: CASSSLTGTGGNYGYTF. Written as DNA, the CDR3 is TGTGCCAGCAGCTCCCTCACCGGGACAGGGGGCAACTATGGCTACACCTTC.

The chain is built from TRBV10-1 and TRBJ1-1; D is perhaps TRBD1 (5 bases). This CDR3 comprises 22 residues. From germline, CDR1 is WNHNN and CDR2 SYGVQD (reference sequence). The V gene lost 0 bases and the J gene lost 0 bases, with 29 bases spanning the gap. The CDR3, as DNA: TGCGCCAGCAGTGAGTCCGACGGGAACAGGCGATGGGGACCCGGGATGAACACTGAAGCTTTCTTT. Translation gives CASSESDGNRRWGPGMNTEAFF.

This chain joins TRBV19 and TRBJ1-5; D ambiguous. The CDR3 has 17 residues. The germline gives CDR1 LNHDA, CDR2 SQIVND (reference sequence). Trimming pared 5 bases from V and 0 bases from J, leaving 17 bases between. CDR3: CASSPMWGFDSNQPQHF. The CDR3 DNA sequence: TGTGCCAGTAGTCCAATGTGGGGATTTGATAGCAATCAGCCCCAGCATTTT.

There are many counts of this clonotype. The chain combines TRBV6-5 with TRBJ2-1; D perhaps matches TRBD1 (5 bases). Trimming stripped 2 bases from V and 4 bases from J, with 9 bases between. CDR1 and CDR2 (germline): MNHEY, SVGAGI. The CDR3 length is 14 residues. The CDR3 DNA sequence: TGTGCCAGCAGTTACGATCAGGGTTACAATGAGCAGTTCTTC. As protein: CASSYDQGYNEQFF.

This clonotype appeared many times. The chain recombines TRBV19 with TRBJ1-1, with 9 bases matching TRBD1. CDR1 is LNHDA, CDR2 SQIVND, per germline (reference sequence). V shed 0 bases, J shed 4 bases, and the junction held 6 bases outside the gene matches. This CDR3 is 16 amino acids long. The CDR3, as DNA: TGTGCCAGTAGTATAGATATCCGGGACAGGGCCACTGAAGCTTTCTTT. This codes for CASSIDIRDRATEAFF.

J is TRBJ2-7 and V is TRBV20-1; D is possibly TRBD1 (7 bases). Germline lookup yields CDR1 DFQATT and CDR2 SNEGSKA (reference sequence). This CDR3 has 12 amino acids. V was clipped by 3 bases and J by 4 bases, with 10 bases between them. In DNA, the CDR3 is TGCAGTGCTAGGACAGGGAGGTACGAGCAGTACTTC. This sequence encodes CSARTGRYEQYF.

This clonotype was counted ten times or more. V usage is TRBV12-3 or TRBV12-4 and J usage is TRBJ2-7; D uncertain. Trimming took off 6 bases at V and 3 bases at J, with 12 bases between the two ends. The CDR3 is made up of 13 amino acids. DNA of the CDR3: TGTGCCAGCAGCCGACATTCGGGCTACGAGCAGTACTTC. Translated: CASSRHSGYEQYF.